This T cell receptor beta chain originates from a study of shared clonotypes between healthy human individuals. Study results and limitations: The small donor group covered limited genetic and exposure diversity.

This clone has just one count. The antigen remains undetermined. The identical CDR3 is also encoded by other nucleotide sequences in the sample. Naive-designated CD8 cells lacked CD45RO, were positively enriched for CCR7, and omitted terminally differentiated effector memory CD45RA+ cells. The CDR3 has 14 residues. Germline loops: CDR1 MNHEY, CDR2 SMNVEV (reference sequence). J lost 4 bases, V lost 6 bases, and 3 bases had no gene match. Only in-frame clones appear in the TCRdb table, and some are missing; sequencing was by immunoSEQ multiplex PCR. The sample holds around 640,000 clones; about 95% are singletons and the top ten take roughly 0.1%.

The sequence was collected from a woman aged 25 to 39 in good health. The sample was naive CD8+ T cells sorted from blood. This chain uses TRBV27 with TRBJ2-7; 13 nucleotides match TRBD2. The CDR3 region is CASSLLAGGYEQYF. The CDR3 DNA is TGTGCCAGCAGCCTACTAGCGGGAGGGTACGAGCAGTACTTC.